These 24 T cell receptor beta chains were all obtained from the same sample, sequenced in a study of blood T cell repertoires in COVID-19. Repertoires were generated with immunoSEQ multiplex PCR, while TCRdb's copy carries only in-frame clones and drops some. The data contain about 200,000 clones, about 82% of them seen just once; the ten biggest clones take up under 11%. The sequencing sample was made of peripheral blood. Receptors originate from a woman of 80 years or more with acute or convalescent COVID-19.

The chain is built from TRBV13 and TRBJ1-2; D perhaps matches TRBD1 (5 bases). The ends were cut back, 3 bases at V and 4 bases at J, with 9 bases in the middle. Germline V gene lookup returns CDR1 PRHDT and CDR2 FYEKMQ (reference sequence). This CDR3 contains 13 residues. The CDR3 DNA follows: TGTGCCAGCAGCTTTGTTAGGGGCTATGGCTACACCTTC. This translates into CASSFVRGYGYTF.

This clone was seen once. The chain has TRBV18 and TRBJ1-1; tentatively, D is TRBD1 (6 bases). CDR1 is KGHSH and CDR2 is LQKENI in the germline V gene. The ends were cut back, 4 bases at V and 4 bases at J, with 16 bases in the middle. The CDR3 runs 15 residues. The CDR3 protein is CASSHRQAGSTEAFF. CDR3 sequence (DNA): TGTGCCAGCTCACACAGACAGGCCGGATCCACTGAAGCTTTCTTT.

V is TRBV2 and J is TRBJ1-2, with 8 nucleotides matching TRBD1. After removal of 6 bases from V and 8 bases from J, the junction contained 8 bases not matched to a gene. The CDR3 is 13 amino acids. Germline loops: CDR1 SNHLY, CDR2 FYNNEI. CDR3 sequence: CASSWTGTGGYTF. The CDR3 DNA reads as TGTGCCAGCAGCTGGACAGGGACGGGGGGCTACACCTTC.

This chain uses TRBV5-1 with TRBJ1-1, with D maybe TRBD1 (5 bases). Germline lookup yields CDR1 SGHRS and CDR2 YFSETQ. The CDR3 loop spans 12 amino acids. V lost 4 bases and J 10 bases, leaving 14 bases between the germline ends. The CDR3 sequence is CASSHDSDRAFF. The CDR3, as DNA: TGCGCCAGCAGCCACGACAGCGACCGAGCTTTCTTT.

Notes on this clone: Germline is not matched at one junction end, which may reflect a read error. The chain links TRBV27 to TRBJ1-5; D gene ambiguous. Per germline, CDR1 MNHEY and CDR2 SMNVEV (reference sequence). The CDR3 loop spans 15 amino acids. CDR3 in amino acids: CACSPSTGRTEPQHF. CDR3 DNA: TGTGCCTGCAGTCCCTCGACTGGGAGAACTGAGCCCCAGCATTTT.

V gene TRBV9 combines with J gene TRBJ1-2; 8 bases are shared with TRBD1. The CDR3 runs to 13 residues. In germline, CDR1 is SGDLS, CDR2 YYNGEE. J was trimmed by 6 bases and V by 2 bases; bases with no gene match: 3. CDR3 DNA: TGTGCCAGCAGCGTTCAGGGGGCGAATGGCTACACCTTC. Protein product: CASSVQGANGYTF.

Written as DNA, the CDR3 is TGTGCCAGCAGCCAGGGACAGGCGGGTTTTAATGAGCAGTTCTTC. Its protein is CASSQGQAGFNEQFF. The chain couples TRBV11-2 to TRBJ2-1, with 8 bases fitting TRBD1. Germline values: CDR1 SGHAT, CDR2 FQNNGV. CDR3 length equals 15 residues. Germline trimming cut 5 bases from V and 7 bases from J; bases unmatched to any gene: 10.

The DNA for the CDR3 is TGCGCCAGCAGTGAGTCTCGGAGGAGTTACAATGAGCAGTTCTTC. It translates to CASSESRRSYNEQFF. This chain connects TRBV10-1 to TRBJ2-1; tentatively, D is TRBD2 (5 bases). Germline CDR1 reads WNHNN; CDR2 reads SYGVQD (reference sequence). Trimming stripped 0 bases from V and 4 bases from J, with 10 bases between. The CDR3 sequence is 15 residues long.

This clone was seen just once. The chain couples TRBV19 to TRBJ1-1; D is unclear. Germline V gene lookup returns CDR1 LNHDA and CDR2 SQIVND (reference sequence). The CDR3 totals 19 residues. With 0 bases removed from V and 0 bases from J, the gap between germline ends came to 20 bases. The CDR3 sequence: CASSIDLSEQRDMNTEAFF. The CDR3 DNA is TGTGCCAGTAGTATAGATCTATCGGAACAACGCGACATGAACACTGAAGCTTTCTTT.

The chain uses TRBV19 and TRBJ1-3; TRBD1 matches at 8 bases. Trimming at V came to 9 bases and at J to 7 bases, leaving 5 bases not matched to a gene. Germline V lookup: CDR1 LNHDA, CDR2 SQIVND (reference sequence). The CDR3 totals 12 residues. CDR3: CASGQGTNTIYF. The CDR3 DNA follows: TGTGCCAGCGGACAGGGAACGAACACCATATATTTT.

In nucleotides, the CDR3 is TGTGCCAGCAGTCAGCAGACAGGAACGGGCTATGGCTACACCTTC. Its translation is CASSQQTGTGYGYTF. The chain joins TRBV2 to TRBJ1-2; possibly TRBD1 for D (6 bases). Trimming cost V 5 bases and J 4 bases, with 17 bases left between them. The CDR3 is 15 residues long. Per the germline V gene, CDR1 is SNHLY and CDR2 is FYNNEI.

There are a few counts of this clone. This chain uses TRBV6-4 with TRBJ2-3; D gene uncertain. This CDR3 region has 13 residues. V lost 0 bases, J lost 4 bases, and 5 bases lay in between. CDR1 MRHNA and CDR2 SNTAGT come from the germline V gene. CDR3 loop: CASSDSQADTQYF. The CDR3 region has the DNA TGTGCCAGCAGTGACTCTCAGGCAGATACGCAGTATTTT.

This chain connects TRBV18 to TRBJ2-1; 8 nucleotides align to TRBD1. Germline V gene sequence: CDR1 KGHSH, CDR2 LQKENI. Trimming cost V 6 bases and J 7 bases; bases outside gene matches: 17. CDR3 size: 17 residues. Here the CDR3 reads CASSQSRSTGGINEQFF. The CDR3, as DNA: TGTGCCAGCTCTCAATCCCGGTCCACAGGGGGTATTAATGAGCAGTTCTTC.

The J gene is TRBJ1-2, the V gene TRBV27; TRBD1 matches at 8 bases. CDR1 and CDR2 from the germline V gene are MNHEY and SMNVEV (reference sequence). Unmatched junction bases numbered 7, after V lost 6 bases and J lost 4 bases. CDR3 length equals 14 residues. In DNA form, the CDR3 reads TGTGCCAGCAGACCCCAGGGGGCAGGCTATGGCTACACCTTC. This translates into CASRPQGAGYGYTF.

The CDR3 region is CASSPGTGVVVGEAFF. CDR3 sequence (DNA): TGTGCCAGCAGTCCAGGGACAGGGGTCGTGGTAGGTGAAGCTTTCTTT. The rearrangement joins TRBV2 to TRBJ1-1; 10 nucleotides match TRBD1. V shed 5 bases and J 7 bases; nucleotides not matched to a gene: 13. CDR3 length equals 16 residues. Germline V gene sequence: CDR1 SNHLY, CDR2 FYNNEI.

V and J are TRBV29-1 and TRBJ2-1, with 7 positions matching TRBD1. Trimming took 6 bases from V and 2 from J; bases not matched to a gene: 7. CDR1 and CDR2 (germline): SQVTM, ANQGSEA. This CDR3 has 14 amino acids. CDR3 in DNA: TGCAGCGTGACCCATGGACAGGCCTACAATGAGCAGTTCTTC. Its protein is CSVTHGQAYNEQFF.

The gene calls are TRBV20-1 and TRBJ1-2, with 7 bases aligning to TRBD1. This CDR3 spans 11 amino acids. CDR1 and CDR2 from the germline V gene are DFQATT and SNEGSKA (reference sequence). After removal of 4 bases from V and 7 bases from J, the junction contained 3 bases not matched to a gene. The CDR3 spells CSAIRQGGYTF. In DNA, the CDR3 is TGCAGTGCTATCCGACAGGGTGGCTACACCTTC.

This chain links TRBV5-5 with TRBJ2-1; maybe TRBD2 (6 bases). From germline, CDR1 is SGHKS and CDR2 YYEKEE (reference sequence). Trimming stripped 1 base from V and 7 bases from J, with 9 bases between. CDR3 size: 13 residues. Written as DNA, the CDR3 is TGTGCCAGCAGCTTGTGGAGGGCTAATGAGCAGTTCTTC. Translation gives CASSLWRANEQFF.

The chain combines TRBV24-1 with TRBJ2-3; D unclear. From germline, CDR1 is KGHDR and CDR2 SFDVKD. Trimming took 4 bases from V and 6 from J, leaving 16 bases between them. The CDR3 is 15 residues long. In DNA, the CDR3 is TGTGCCACCAGTGACCGACGTCGACTCGGGGATACGCAGTATTTT. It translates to CATSDRRRLGDTQYF.

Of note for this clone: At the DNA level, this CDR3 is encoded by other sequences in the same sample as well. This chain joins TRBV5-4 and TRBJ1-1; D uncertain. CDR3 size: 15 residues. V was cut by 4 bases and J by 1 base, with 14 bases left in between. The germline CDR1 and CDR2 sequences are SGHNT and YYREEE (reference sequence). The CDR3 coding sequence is TGTGCCAGCAGCCGGGGTGGGTCGAAGAACACTGAAGCTTTCTTT. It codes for CASSRGGSKNTEAFF.

The CDR3 spells CASSQDVSSYFRGYTF. The CDR3 DNA reads TGTGCCAGCAGCCAAGACGTCTCTTCGTACTTCCGTGGCTACACCTTC. The J gene is TRBJ1-2, the V gene TRBV14, with D unclear. From germline, CDR1 is SGHDN and CDR2 FVKESK. Trimming took 0 bases from V and 7 from J, leaving 18 bases between them. The CDR3 loop spans 16 amino acids.

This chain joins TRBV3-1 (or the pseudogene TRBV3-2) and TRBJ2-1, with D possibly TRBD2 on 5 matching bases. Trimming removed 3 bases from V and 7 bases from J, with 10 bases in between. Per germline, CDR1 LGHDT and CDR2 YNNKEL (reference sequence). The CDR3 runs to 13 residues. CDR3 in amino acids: CASSHSSPNEQFF. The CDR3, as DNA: TGTGCCAGCAGCCATTCTAGCCCGAATGAGCAGTTCTTC.

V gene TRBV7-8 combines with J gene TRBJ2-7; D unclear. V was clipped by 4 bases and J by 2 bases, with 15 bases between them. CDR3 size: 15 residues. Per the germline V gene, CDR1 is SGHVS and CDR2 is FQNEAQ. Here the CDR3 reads CASSSSRSLTYEQYF. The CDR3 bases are TGTGCCAGCAGCTCCTCCAGGTCTCTTACCTACGAGCAGTACTTC.

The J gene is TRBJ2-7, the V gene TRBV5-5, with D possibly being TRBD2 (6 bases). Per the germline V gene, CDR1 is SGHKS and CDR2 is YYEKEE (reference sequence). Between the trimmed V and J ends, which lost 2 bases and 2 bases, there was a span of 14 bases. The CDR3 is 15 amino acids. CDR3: CASSFSWRETYEQYF. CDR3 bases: TGTGCCAGCAGCTTTAGTTGGCGGGAAACCTACGAGCAGTACTTC.